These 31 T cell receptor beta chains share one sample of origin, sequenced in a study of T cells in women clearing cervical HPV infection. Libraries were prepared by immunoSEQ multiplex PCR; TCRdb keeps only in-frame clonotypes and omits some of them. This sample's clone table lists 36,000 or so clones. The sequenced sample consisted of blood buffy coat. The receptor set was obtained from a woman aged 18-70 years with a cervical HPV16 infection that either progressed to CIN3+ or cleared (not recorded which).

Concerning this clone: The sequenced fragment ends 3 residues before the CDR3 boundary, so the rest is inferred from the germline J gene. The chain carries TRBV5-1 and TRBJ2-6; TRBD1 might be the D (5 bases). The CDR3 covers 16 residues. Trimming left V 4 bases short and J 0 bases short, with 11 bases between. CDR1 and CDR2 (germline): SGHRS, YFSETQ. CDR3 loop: CASSVTDYSGANVLTF. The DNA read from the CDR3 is TGCGCCAGCAGCGTGACAGATTACTCTGGGGCCAACGTC.

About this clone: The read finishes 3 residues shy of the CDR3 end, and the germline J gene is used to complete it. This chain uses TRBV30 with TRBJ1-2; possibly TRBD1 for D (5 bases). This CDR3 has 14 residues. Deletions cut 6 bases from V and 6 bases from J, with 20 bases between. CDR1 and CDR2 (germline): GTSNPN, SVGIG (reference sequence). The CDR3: CACQGRERGNGYTF. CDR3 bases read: TGTGCCTGCCAGGGACGCGAGCGGGGGAATGGC.

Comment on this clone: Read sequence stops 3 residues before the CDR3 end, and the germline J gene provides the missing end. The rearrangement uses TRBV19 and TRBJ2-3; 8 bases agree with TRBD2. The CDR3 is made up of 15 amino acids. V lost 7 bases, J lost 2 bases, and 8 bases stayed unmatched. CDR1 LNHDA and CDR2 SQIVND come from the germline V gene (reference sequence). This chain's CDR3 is CASMAGGGYTDTQYF. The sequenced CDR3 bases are TGTGCCAGTATGGCGGGCGGGGGGTACACAGATACG.

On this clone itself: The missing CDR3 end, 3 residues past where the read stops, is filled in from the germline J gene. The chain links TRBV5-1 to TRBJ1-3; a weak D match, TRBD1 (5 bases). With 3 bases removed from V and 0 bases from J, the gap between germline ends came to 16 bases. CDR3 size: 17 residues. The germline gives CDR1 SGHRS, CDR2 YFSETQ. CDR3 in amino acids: CASSSNSGPSSGNTIYF. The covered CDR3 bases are TGCGCCAGCAGCTCCAACTCAGGGCCTTCCTCTGGAAACACC.

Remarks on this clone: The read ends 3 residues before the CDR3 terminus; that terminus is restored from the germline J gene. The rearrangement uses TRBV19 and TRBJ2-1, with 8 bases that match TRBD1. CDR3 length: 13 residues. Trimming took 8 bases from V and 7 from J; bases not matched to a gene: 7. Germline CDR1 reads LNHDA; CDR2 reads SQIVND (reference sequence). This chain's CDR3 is CASHGTGENEQFF. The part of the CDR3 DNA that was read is TGTGCCAGTCACGGGACAGGTGAGAATGAG.

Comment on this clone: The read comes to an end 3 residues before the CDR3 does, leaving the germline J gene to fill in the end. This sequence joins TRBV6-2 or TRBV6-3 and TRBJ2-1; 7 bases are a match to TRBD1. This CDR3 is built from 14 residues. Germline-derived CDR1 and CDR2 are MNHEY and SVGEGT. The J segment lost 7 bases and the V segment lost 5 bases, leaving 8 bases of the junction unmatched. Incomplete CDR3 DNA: TGTGCCAGCAGTGGTCTACAGGGGAGTAATGAG. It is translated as CASSGLQGSNE. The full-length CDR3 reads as CASSGLQGSNEQFF.

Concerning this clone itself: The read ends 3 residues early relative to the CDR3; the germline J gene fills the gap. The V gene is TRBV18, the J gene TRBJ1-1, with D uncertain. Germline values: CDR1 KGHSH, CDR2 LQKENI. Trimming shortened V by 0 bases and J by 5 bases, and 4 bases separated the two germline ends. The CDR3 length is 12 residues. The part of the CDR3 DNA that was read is TGTGCCAGCTCACCACCCGGGACTGAA. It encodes CASSPPGTE. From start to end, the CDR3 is CASSPPGTEAFF.

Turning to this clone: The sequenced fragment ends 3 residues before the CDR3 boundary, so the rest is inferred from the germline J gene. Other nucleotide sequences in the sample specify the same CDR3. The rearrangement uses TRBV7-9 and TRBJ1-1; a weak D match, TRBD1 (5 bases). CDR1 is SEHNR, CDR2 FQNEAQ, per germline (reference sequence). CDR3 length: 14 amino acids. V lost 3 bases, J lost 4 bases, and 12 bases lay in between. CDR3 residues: CASSFQLGGTEAFF. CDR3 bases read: TGTGCCAGCAGCTTTCAATTGGGGGGCACTGAA.

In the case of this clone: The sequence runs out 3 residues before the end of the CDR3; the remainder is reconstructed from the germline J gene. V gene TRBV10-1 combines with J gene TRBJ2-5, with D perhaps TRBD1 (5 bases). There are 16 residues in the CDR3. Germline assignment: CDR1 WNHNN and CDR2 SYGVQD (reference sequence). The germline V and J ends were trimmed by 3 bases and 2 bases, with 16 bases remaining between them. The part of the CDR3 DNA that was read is TGCGCCAGCAGTGAAGTAAGCAGGGTTTTACAAGAGACC. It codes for CASSEVSRVLQET. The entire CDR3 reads CASSEVSRVLQETQYF.

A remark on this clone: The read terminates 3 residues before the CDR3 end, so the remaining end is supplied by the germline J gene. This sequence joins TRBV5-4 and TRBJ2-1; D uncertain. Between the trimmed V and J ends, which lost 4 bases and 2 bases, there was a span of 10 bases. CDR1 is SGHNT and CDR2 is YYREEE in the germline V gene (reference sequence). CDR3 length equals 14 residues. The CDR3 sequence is CASSPLGPYNEQFF. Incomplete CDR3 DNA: TGTGCCAGCAGCCCCCTGGGCCCCTACAATGAG.

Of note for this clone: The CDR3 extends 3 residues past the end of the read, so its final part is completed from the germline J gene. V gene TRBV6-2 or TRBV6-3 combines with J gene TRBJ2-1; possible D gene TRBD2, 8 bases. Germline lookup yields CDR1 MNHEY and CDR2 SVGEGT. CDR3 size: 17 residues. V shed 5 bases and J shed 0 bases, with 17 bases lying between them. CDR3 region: CASSTGSGDSSYNEQFF. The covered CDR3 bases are TGTGCCAGCAGTACAGGTAGCGGGGACAGCTCCTACAATGAG.

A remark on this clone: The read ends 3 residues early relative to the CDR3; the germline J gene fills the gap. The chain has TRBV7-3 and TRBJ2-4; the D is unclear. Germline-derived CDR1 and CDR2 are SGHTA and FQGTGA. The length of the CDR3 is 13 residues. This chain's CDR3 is CASSLYEGQGQYF. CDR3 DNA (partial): TGTGCCAGCAGCTTATACGAAGGGCAAGGT.

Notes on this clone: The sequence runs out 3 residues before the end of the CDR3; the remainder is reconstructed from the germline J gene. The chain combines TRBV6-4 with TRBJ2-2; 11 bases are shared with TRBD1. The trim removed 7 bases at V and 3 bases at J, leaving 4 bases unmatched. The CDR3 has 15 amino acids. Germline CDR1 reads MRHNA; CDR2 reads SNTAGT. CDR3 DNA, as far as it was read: TGTGCCAGCAATACGGGACAGGGGGACACCGGGGAG. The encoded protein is CASNTGQGDTGE. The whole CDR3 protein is CASNTGQGDTGELFF.

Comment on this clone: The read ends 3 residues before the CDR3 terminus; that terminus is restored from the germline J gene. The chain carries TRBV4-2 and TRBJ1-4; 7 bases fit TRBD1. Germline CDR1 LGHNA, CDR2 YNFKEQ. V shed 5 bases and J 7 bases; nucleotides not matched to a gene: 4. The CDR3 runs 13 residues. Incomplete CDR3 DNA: TGTGCCAGCAGCTACGACAGGGTTGAAAAA. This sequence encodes CASSYDRVEK. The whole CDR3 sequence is CASSYDRVEKLFF.

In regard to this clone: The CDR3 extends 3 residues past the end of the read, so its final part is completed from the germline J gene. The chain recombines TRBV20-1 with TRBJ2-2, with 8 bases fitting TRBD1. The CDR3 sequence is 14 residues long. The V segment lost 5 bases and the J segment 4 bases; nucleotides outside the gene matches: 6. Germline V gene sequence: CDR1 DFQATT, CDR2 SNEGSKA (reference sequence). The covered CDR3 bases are TGCAGTGCTTCCCCCGACAGGGGCACCGGGGAG. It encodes CSASPDRGTGE. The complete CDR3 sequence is CSASPDRGTGELFF.

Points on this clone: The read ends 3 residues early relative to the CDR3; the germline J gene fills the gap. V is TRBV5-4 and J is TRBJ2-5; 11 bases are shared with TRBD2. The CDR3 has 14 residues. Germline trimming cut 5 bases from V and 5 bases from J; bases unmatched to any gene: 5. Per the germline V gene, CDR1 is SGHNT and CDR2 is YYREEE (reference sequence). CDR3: CASSSGGAGETQYF. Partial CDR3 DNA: TGTGCCAGCAGTAGCGGGGGGGCCGGGGAGACC.

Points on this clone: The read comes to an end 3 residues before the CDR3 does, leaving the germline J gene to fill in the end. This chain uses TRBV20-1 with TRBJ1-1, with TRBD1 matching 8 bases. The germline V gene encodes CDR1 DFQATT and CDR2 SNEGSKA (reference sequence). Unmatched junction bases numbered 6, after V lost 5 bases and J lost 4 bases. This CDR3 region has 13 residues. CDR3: CSAPRQGSTEAFF. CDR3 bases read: TGCAGTGCTCCGCGACAGGGGAGCACTGAA.

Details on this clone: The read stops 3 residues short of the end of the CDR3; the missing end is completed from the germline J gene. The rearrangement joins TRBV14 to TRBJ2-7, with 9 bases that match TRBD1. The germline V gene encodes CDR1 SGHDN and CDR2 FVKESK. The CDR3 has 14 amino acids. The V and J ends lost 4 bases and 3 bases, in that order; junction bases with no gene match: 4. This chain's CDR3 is CASSPGQGIYEQYF. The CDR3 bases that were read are TGTGCCAGCAGCCCGGGACAGGGAATCTACGAG.

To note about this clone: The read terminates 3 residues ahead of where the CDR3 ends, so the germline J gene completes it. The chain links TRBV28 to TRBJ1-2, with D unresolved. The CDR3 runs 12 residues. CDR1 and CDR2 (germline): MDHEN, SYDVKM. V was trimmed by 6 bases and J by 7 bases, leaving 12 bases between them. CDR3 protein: CASRGSRVGYTF. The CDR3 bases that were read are TGTGCCAGCAGAGGATCACGGGTTGGC.

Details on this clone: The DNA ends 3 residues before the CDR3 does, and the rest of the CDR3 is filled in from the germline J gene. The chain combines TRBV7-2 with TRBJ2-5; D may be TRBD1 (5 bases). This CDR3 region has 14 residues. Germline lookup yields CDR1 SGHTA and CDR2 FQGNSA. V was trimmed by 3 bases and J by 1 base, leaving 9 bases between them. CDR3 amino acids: CASSFRGSQETQYF. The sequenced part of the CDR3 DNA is TGTGCCAGCAGCTTTAGGGGAAGCCAAGAGACC.

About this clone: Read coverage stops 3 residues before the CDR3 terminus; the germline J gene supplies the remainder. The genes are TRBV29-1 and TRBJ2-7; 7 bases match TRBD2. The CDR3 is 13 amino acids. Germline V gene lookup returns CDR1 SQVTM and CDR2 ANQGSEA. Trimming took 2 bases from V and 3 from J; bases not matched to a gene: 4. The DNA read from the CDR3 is TGCAGCGTTGAACTCGGGGGGTTCTACGAG. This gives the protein CSVELGGFYE. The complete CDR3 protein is CSVELGGFYEQYF.

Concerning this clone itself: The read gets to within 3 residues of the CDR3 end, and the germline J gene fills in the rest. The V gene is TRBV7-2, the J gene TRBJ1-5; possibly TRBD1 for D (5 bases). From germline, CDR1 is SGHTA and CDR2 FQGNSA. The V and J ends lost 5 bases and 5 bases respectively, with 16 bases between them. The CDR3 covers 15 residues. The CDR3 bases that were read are TGTGCCAGCAGCCCTGGGGGGGTAGTTGATCAGCCC. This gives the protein CASSPGGVVDQP. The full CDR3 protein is CASSPGGVVDQPQHF. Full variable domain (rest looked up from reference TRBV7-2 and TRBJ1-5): GAGVSQSPSNKVTEKGKDVELRCDPISGHTALYWYRQSLGQGLEFLIYFQGNSAPDKSGLPSDRFSAERTGGSVSTLTIQRTQQEDSAVYLCASSPGGVVDQPQHFGDGTRLSIL.

Here the CDR3 reads CSARDQGGDEKLFF. Incomplete CDR3 DNA: TGCAGTGCTAGAGATCAAGGCGGGGATGAAAAA. The J gene is TRBJ1-4, the V gene TRBV20-1, with D unresolved. Coverage ceases 3 residues before the CDR3 finishes, and the germline J gene fills in the end. Per the germline V gene, CDR1 is DFQATT and CDR2 is SNEGSKA (reference sequence). The CDR3 contains 14 residues. Trimming left V 0 bases short and J 6 bases short, with 11 bases between.

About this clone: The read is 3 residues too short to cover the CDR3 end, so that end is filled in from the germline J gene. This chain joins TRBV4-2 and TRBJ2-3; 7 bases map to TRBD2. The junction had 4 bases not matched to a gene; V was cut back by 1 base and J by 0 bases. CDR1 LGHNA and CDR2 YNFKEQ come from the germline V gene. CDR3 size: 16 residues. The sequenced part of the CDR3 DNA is TGTGCCAGCAGCCAAGTGGGCGGGGGAAGCACAGATACG. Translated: CASSQVGGGSTDT. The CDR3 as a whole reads CASSQVGGGSTDTQYF.

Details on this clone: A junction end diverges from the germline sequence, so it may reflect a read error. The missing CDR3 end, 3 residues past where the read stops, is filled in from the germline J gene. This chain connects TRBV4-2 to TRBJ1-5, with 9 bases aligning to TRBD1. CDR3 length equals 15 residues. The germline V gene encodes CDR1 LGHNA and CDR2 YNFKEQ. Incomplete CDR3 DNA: TGCGCCAGCAGCCAGGGACAGGGAGGGCATCAGCCC. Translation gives CASSQGQGGHQP. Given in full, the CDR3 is CASSQGQGGHQPQHF.

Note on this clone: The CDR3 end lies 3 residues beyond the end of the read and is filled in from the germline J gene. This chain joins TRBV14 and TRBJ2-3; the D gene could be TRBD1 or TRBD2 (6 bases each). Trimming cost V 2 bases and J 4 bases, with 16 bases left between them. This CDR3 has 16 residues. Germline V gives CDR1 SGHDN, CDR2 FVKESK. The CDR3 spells CASSQIAGQVADTQYF. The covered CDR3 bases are TGTGCCAGCAGCCAAATCGCGGGACAAGTCGCAGATACG.

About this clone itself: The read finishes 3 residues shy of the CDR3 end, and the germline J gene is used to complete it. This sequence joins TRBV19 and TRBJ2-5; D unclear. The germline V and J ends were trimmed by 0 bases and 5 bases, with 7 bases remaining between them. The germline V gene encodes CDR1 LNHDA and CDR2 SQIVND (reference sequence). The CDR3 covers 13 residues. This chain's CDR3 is CASSIDRRETQYF. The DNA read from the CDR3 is TGTGCCAGTAGTATAGATCGCCGGGAGACC.

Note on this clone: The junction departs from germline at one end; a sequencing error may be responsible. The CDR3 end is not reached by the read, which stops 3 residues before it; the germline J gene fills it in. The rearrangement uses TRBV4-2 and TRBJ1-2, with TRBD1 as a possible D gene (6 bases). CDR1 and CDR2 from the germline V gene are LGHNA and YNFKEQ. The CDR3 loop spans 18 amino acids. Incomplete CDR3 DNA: TGCGCCAGCACGCACAGCCTCGGGACACCCGAAGCTAACTATGGC. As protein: CASTHSLGTPEANYG. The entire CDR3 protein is CASTHSLGTPEANYGYTF.

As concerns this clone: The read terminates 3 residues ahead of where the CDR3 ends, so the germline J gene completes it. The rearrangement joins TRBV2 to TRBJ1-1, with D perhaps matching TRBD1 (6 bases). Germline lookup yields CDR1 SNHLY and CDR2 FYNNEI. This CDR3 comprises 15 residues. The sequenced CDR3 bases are TGTGCCAGCAGTCTAGGACAGTCTGGGGCCAACGTA. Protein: CASSLGQSGANV. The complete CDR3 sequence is CASSLGQSGANVAFF. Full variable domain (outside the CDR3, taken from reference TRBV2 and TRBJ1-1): EPEVTQTPSHQVTQMGQEVILRCVPISNHLYFYWYRQILGQKVEFLVSFYNNEISEKSEIFDDQFSVERPDGSNFTLKIRSTKLEDSAMYFCASSLGQSGANVAFFGQGTRLTVV.

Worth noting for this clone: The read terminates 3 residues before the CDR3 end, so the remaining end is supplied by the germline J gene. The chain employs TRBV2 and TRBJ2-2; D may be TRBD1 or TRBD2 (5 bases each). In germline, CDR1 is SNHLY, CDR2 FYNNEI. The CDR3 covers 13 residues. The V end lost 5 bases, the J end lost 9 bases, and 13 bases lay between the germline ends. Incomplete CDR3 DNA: TGTGCCAGCAGTAGGCAGGGAGTCCGGGAG. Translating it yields CASSRQGVRE. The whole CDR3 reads CASSRQGVRELFF.

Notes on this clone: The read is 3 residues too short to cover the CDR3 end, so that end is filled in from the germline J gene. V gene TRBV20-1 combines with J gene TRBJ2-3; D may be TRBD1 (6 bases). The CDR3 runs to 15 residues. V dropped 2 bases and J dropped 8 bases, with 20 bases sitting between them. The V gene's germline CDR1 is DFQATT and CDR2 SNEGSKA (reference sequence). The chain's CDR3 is CSARPQGTGGGTQYF. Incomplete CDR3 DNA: TGCAGTGCTAGACCACAGGGCACGGGTGGAGGTACG.